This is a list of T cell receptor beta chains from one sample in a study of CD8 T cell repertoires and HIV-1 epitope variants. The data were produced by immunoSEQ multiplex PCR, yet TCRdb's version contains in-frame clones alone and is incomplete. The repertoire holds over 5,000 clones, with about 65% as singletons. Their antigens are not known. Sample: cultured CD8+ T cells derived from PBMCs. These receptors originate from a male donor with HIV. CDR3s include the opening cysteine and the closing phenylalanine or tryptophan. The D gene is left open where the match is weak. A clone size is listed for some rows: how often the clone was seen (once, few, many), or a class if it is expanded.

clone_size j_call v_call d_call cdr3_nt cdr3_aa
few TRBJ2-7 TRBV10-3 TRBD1 TGTGCCCACCAGGAAGGAGGGACAGGGGCGCCGGGGGACGAGCAGTACTTC CAHQEGGTGAPGDEQYF
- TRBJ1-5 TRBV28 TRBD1 TGTGCCAGCAGTATACGCCTGGACAGGACACAGCCCCAGCATTTT CASSIRLDRTQPQHF
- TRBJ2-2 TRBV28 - TGTGCCAGCAGTTCAAGCTCCCCGACGGAAAACACCGGGGAGCTGTTTTTT CASSSSSPTENTGELFF
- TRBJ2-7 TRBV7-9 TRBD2 TGTGCCAGCAGCCGGACTAGCCGGAACTCCTACGAGCAGTACTTC CASSRTSRNSYEQYF
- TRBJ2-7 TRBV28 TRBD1 TGTGCCAGCAGTGGCGGGACAGGCGCCTACGAGCAGTACTTC CASSGGTGAYEQYF
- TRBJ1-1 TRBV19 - TGTGCCACTTCGGGAAGTACGACGTCCGATACTGAAGCTTTCTTT CATSGSTTSDTEAFF
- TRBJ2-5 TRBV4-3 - TGCGCCAGCAGCCTGGATCCGAGGGCGGAGACCCAGTACTTC CASSLDPRAETQYF
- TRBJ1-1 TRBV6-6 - TGTGCCAGCAGTTACTTGGATATGAACACTGAAGCTTTCTTT CASSYLDMNTEAFF
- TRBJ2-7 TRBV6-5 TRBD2 TGTGCCAGCAGAGTAGCGGGGTATTACGAGCAGTACTTC CASRVAGYYEQYF
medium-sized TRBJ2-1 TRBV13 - TGTGCCAGCAGCCCCCTCTCTGGGGGGCTCTACAATGAGCAGTTCTTC CASSPLSGGLYNEQFF
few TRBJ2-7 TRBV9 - TGTGCCAGCAGCGTAGAAGGGAGCTCCTACGAGCAGTACTTC CASSVEGSSYEQYF
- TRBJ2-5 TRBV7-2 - TGTGCCAGCAGCTTAGCGGGGTTAGCAGAGACCCAGTACTTC CASSLAGLAETQYF
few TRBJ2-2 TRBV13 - TGTGCCAGCAGCCCGGGGAGAGGGAACACCGGGGAGCTGTTTTTT CASSPGRGNTGELFF
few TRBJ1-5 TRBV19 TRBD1 TGTGCCGGCGGACAGGGGAATCAGCCCCAGCATTTT CAGGQGNQPQHF
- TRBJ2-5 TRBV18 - TGTGCCAGCTCACCAAACGGAGGGGAGACCCAGTACTTC CASSPNGGETQYF
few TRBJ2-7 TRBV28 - TGTGCCAGCAGTTTACGCAGGGGGGGTTACGAGCAGTACTTC CASSLRRGGYEQYF
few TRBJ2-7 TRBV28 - TGTGCCAGCAGTTCAGGGCTGTCGGATTACGAGCAGTACTTC CASSSGLSDYEQYF
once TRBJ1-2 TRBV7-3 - TGTGCCAGCAGCTTAGAACAGGGATCCTCCTATGGCTACACCTTC CASSLEQGSSYGYTF
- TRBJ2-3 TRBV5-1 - TGCGCCAGCAGCTTGCCCCCGGATAGGGCGGGAACAGATACGCAGTATTTT CASSLPPDRAGTDTQYF
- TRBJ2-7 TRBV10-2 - TGCGCCAGCGCCCCAGGCAGCCTTTGGGACGAGCAGTACTTC CASAPGSLWDEQYF
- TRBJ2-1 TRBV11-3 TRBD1 TGTGCCAGCAGCGGCTACGGGACAGGAAACAATGAGCAGTTCTTC CASSGYGTGNNEQFF
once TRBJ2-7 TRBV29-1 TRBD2 TGCAGCGTTGAAGAGCGAGCGGGAGGGCCCTACGAGCAGTACTTC CSVEERAGGPYEQYF
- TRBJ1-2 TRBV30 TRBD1 TGTGCCTGGAGTGTCATGGGACAGGGGGCCTACTATGGCTACACCTTC CAWSVMGQGAYYGYTF
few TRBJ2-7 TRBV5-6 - TGTGCCAGCAGCTTGGCGCTTGCCGAGCAGTACTTC CASSLALAEQYF
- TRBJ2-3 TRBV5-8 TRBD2 TGTGCCAGCAGCCCTACTAGCGGGGTCGCCACAGATACGCAGTATTTT CASSPTSGVATDTQYF
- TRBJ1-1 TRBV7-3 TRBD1 TGTGCCAGCCGGGTGACAGGGGTGACGTCCAACACTGAAGCTTTCTTT CASRVTGVTSNTEAFF
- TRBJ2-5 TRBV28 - TGTGCCAACAGTTCCCTCCCTGCCCGGGACAAGGCAGCAGAGACCCAGTACTTC CANSSLPARDKAAETQYF
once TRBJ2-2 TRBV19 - TGTGCCAGTAGTATCAACAGCAACACCGGGGAGCTGTTTTTT CASSINSNTGELFF
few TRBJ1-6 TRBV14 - TGTGCCAGCAGCCAAGAGTGGGGGGCCTATAATTCACCCCTCCACTTT CASSQEWGAYNSPLHF
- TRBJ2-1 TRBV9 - TGTGCCAGCAGCGTAGAGAGTCGGAATGAGCAGTTCTTC CASSVESRNEQFF
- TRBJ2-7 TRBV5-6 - TGTGCCAGCAGCTCTGGTGACACACCGTACGAGCAGTACTTC CASSSGDTPYEQYF
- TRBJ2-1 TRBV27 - TGTGCCAGCAGTTTCGCAGGGGCCCCTATGTATTACAATGAGCAGTTCTTC CASSFAGAPMYYNEQFF
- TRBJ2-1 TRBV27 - TGTGCCAGCAGTTCTAGGGTGTCTTTCGATGAGCAGTTCTTC CASSSRVSFDEQFF
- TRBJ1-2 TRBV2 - TGTGCCAGCAGTAGGCAGAACTATGGCTACACCTTC CASSRQNYGYTF
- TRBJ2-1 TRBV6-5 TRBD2 TGTGCCAGCAGTTACTCGACGACTAGCGGGGGTAATGAGCAGTTCTTC CASSYSTTSGGNEQFF
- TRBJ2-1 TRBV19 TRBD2 TGTGCCAGTAGTATAAGAAGCGGGAGTGGAAATGAGCAGTTCTTC CASSIRSGSGNEQFF
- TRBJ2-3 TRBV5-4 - TGTGCCACCCAAGGGGGAGCGGGGCGAACGCAGTATTTT CATQGGAGRTQYF
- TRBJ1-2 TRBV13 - TGTGCCAGCAGCTTAGAGGAGGACTATGGCTACACCTTC CASSLEEDYGYTF
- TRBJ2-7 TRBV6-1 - TGTGCCAGCAGTGGTACCCTTGGGGCAGGGGAGGGGTACGAGCAGTACTTC CASSGTLGAGEGYEQYF
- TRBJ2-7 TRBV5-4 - TGTGCCAGCAGATTGGACAGCTACGAGCAGTACTTC CASRLDSYEQYF
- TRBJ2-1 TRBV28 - TGTGCCAGCAGTTATCGGGACTTGGGATTAAATGAGCAGTTCTTC CASSYRDLGLNEQFF
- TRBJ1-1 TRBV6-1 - TGTGCCAGCAGTTTACAGCTGTGGACTGAAGCTTTCTTT CASSLQLWTEAFF